The 8 T cell receptor beta chains given below trace back to one sample, sequenced in a study of blood T cell repertoires in COVID-19. Sequencing was performed with immunoSEQ multiplex PCR; in TCRdb, only in-frame clones are kept and a portion is missing. The sample lists just over 90,000 clones, 90% occurring once. The specimen was peripheral blood. The receptors shown here come from a human donor with active COVID-19. The donor label of this sample is uncertain.

The chain employs TRBV12-5 and TRBJ1-1, with TRBD1 as a possible D gene (6 bases). This CDR3 contains 16 residues. The germline V and J ends were trimmed by 7 bases and 2 bases, with 20 bases remaining between them. Germline V CDR1 and CDR2: LGHNT, FRNRAP. The CDR3 sequence is CASVLPFRDINTEAFF. The CDR3 DNA sequence: TGTGCTAGTGTCCTTCCATTCCGGGACATTAACACTGAAGCTTTCTTT.

The rearrangement uses TRBV7-2 and TRBJ1-1; D is ambiguous. V was cut by 5 bases and J by 9 bases, with 10 bases left in between. The germline CDR1 and CDR2 sequences are SGHTA and FQGNSA. The CDR3 consists of 11 residues. CDR3 bases: TGTGCCAGCAGCCTACCCCTTAAAGCTTTCTTT. Protein product: CASSLPLKAFF.

This sequence joins TRBV18 and TRBJ1-1; weak D call: TRBD1 (6 bases). Germline-derived CDR1 and CDR2 are KGHSH and LQKENI. This CDR3 has 12 amino acids. V shed 4 bases and J shed 4 bases, with 7 bases lying between them. The CDR3 sequence is CASSQGGTEAFF. The CDR3 DNA is TGTGCCAGCTCACAAGGGGGCACTGAAGCTTTCTTT.

This chain uses TRBV24-1 with TRBJ2-1; 10 bases align to TRBD1. This CDR3 is built from 16 residues. In germline, CDR1 is KGHDR, CDR2 SFDVKD. J was trimmed by 2 bases and V by 3 bases; bases with no gene match: 3. The CDR3 region is CATSDATGGAYNEQFF. In nucleotides, the CDR3 is TGTGCCACCAGTGATGCGACAGGGGGCGCCTACAATGAGCAGTTCTTC.

The chain carries TRBV6-2 or TRBV6-3 and TRBJ2-7; 9 bases match TRBD1. Trimming at V came to 2 bases and at J to 3 bases, leaving 8 bases not matched to a gene. Germline V lookup: CDR1 MNHEY, CDR2 SVGEGT. The CDR3 is 16 residues long. CDR3 amino acids: CASSYNHRGPFYEQYF. Written as DNA, the CDR3 is TGTGCCAGCAGTTACAACCACAGGGGGCCCTTCTACGAGCAGTACTTC.

This clone was observed a single time. The chain combines TRBV27 with TRBJ1-6, with D possibly being TRBD1 (6 bases). Germline V CDR1 and CDR2: MNHEY, SMNVEV (reference sequence). The CDR3 contains 17 residues. Trimming took off 5 bases at V and 5 bases at J, with 19 bases between the two ends. The CDR3 region has the DNA TGTGCCAGCAGTGCGGGGGCGAACAGGGTAAATAATTCACCCCTCCACTTT. Its protein is CASSAGANRVNNSPLHF.

The chain combines TRBV9 with TRBJ2-3; D is possibly TRBD1 (5 bases). Germline V CDR1 and CDR2: SGDLS, YYNGEE. V dropped 4 bases and J dropped 0 bases, with 18 bases sitting between them. CDR3 size: 17 residues. The CDR3 is CASSQGHSFTSTDTQYF. In nucleotides, the CDR3 is TGTGCCAGCAGCCAAGGACACAGTTTTACTAGCACAGATACGCAGTATTTT.

This chain connects TRBV20-1 to TRBJ1-2; 7 bases are shared with TRBD1. CDR1 is DFQATT, CDR2 SNEGSKA, per germline (reference sequence). J gave up 2 bases and V 7 bases, and 1 base lay outside the gene matches. The CDR3 totals 11 residues. CDR3 in DNA: TGCAGTGGACAGGGAAACTATGGCTACACCTTC. Translated, it gives CSGQGNYGYTF.